These 21 T cell receptor beta chains came from one sample sequenced in a study of T cell changes during pregnancy in multiple sclerosis. Clones were sequenced by immunoSEQ multiplex PCR, and TCRdb holds only the in-frame ones, with some missing. This table has fewer than 80,000 clones, 91% appearing once. The specimen comprised CD4+ T cells from peripheral blood mononuclear cells, sampled in the third trimester of pregnancy. All receptors derive from a female donor in good health, enrolled as a control in a pregnancy study.

This clone was seen a single time. The V and J genes are TRBV19 and TRBJ2-7; 8 positions match TRBD2. CDR3 length: 15 residues. V was clipped by 3 bases and J by 1 base; unmatched bases: 5. Germline V gives CDR1 LNHDA, CDR2 SQIVND (reference sequence). CDR3 in DNA: TGTGCCAGTAGTATTACTAGCGGAGCATCCTACGAGCAGTACTTC. As protein: CASSITSGASYEQYF.

The chain joins TRBV5-4 to TRBJ1-2; TRBD1 agrees at 9 bases. The length of the CDR3 is 15 residues. Looked up from germline, CDR1 is SGHNT and CDR2 is YYREEE (reference sequence). V shed 2 bases and J 4 bases; nucleotides not matched to a gene: 6. The CDR3 sequence is CASSLGGQGGYGYTF. The CDR3 bases are TGTGCCAGCAGCTTAGGGGGACAGGGCGGCTATGGCTACACCTTC.

This rearrangement joins TRBV7-9 to TRBJ1-6, with D hard to call. CDR1 SEHNR and CDR2 FQNEAQ come from the germline V gene (reference sequence). The CDR3 spans 14 residues. V was cut by 1 base and J by 7 bases, with 8 bases left in between. CDR3 nucleotide sequence: TGTGCCAGCAGCTTAGACAGAACGAATTCACCCCTCCACTTT. The encoded protein is CASSLDRTNSPLHF.

The table lists this clone with a count of one. The chain recombines TRBV5-6 with TRBJ2-2; D remains unclear. V lost 2 bases, J lost 5 bases, and 10 bases lay in between. This CDR3 spans 14 amino acids. Germline V gene data show CDR1 as SGHDT and CDR2 as YYEEEE. The CDR3 here is CASSFGVKTGELFF. The CDR3 DNA follows: TGTGCCAGCAGCTTTGGAGTAAAAACCGGGGAGCTGTTTTTT.

This clone was seen just once. V gene TRBV10-3 combines with J gene TRBJ2-1; no clear D gene. The CDR3 runs 12 residues. Germline V lookup: CDR1 ENHRY, CDR2 SYGVKD. V lost 3 bases and J 5 bases, leaving 5 bases between the germline ends. The CDR3 is CAISESDNEQFF. CDR3 DNA sequence: TGTGCCATCAGTGAATCTGACAATGAGCAGTTCTTC.

V is TRBV5-6 and J is TRBJ1-2, with a possible D match to TRBD1 (6 bases). The germline CDR1 and CDR2 sequences are SGHDT and YYEEEE. The CDR3 sequence is 15 residues long. The V end was cut by 2 bases, the J end by 3 bases, with 14 bases between. The chain's CDR3 is CASSFTQQGDYGYTF. Written as DNA, the CDR3 is TGTGCCAGCAGCTTTACCCAACAGGGAGACTATGGCTACACCTTC.

The chain joins TRBV15 to TRBJ1-3; D ambiguous. CDR1 and CDR2 from the germline V gene are LNHNV and YYDKDF (reference sequence). V dropped 0 bases and J dropped 0 bases, with 6 bases sitting between them. The CDR3 covers 15 residues. DNA of the CDR3: TGTGCCACCAGCAGAGACAGGTTCTCTGGAAACACCATATATTTT. Translation gives CATSRDRFSGNTIYF.

J is TRBJ1-2 and V is TRBV9; D may be TRBD1 (5 bases). Trimming removed 0 bases from V and 3 bases from J, with 12 bases in between. This CDR3 spans 15 amino acids. Germline CDR1 and CDR2: SGDLS and YYNGEE. This chain's CDR3 is CASSVGGGADYGYTF. CDR3 sequence (DNA): TGTGCCAGCAGCGTAGGGGGAGGGGCAGACTATGGCTACACCTTC.

The chain is built from TRBV7-2 and TRBJ1-2; D gene uncertain. Germline V gives CDR1 SGHTA, CDR2 FQGNSA. The CDR3 length is 15 residues. Trimming removed 7 bases at V and 4 bases at J, with 19 bases between. The chain's CDR3 is CASTGTVQLSYGYTF. The DNA for the CDR3 is TGTGCCAGCACCGGAACAGTACAACTTTCCTATGGCTACACCTTC.

This chain links TRBV19 with TRBJ1-1, with 11 nucleotides matching TRBD1. The V gene end was trimmed by 5 bases and the J gene end by 5 bases; junction bases not matched to a gene: 4. This CDR3 is built from 14 residues. The V gene's germline CDR1 is LNHDA and CDR2 SQIVND (reference sequence). CDR3 sequence reads: CASSRDRGGTEAFF. CDR3 nucleotides: TGTGCCAGTAGTCGGGACAGGGGGGGTACTGAAGCTTTCTTT.

V is TRBV4-3 and J is TRBJ2-7; TRBD1 matches at 8 bases. V shed 4 bases, J shed 3 bases, and the junction held 11 bases outside the gene matches. In germline, CDR1 is LGHNA, CDR2 YSLEER. The CDR3 sequence is 16 residues long. CDR3 region: CASSPQPGGQVYEQYF. The CDR3 nucleotides are TGCGCCAGCAGCCCCCAACCAGGGGGACAGGTCTACGAGCAGTACTTC.

The rearrangement uses TRBV7-8 and TRBJ2-5; 8 bases align to TRBD2. Trimming removed 5 bases from V and 5 bases from J; junction bases left unmatched: 10. This CDR3 has 15 residues. Germline CDR1 SGHVS, CDR2 FQNEAQ. The CDR3, as DNA: TGTGCCAGCAGCAAACTCGGGGGGGCCGGGGAGACCCAGTACTTC. Protein product: CASSKLGGAGETQYF.

V gene TRBV29-1 combines with J gene TRBJ1-5; D is uncertain. Germline V gene lookup returns CDR1 SQVTM and CDR2 ANQGSEA. This CDR3 has 13 amino acids. Trimming took 6 bases from V and 7 from J, leaving 16 bases between them. In DNA, the CDR3 is TGCAGCGTGGGAGACGGGATCGGGCAGCCCCAGCATTTT. Amino acid sequence: CSVGDGIGQPQHF. Looking up the rest from reference TRBV29-1 and TRBJ1-5 gives the full variable domain: SAVISQKPSRDICQRGTSLTIQCQVDSQVTMMFWYRQQPGQSLTLIATANQGSEATYESGFVIDKFPISRPNLTFSTLTVSNMSPEDSSIYLCSVGDGIGQPQHFGDGTRLSIL.

The V call is TRBV12-5, the J call TRBJ2-2; 7 bases line up with TRBD1. The CDR3 covers 15 residues. With V trimmed by 6 bases and J by 3 bases, 7 bases remained unmatched. From germline, CDR1 is LGHNT and CDR2 FRNRAP. The CDR3 coding sequence is TGTGCTAGTGGGACCGGGACAGCTTACACCGGGGAGCTGTTTTTT. Its translation: CASGTGTAYTGELFF.

This rearrangement joins TRBV5-1 to TRBJ2-7; 7 positions match TRBD1. Trimming took 4 bases from V and 3 from J; bases not matched to a gene: 7. From germline, CDR1 is SGHRS and CDR2 YFSETQ. CDR3 length: 14 residues. CDR3 coding DNA: TGCGCCAGCAGCCCCGGGACAGTCTACTACGAGCAGTACTTC. Amino acid sequence: CASSPGTVYYEQYF. Together with reference TRBV5-1 and TRBJ2-7, the CDR3 gives the full variable domain: KAGVTQTPRYLIKTRGQQVTLSCSPISGHRSVSWYQQTPGQGLQFLFEYFSETQRNKGNFPGRFSGRQFSNSRSEMNVSTLELGDSALYLCASSPGTVYYEQYFGPGTRLTVT.

The chain uses TRBV19 and TRBJ1-2, with D possibly being TRBD1 (6 bases). CDR3 length: 16 amino acids. The germline V and J ends were trimmed by 7 bases and 0 bases, with 18 bases remaining between them. Germline loops: CDR1 LNHDA, CDR2 SQIVND (reference sequence). The chain's CDR3 is CASTPLWDTANYGYTF. DNA of the CDR3: TGTGCCAGTACCCCCCTGTGGGACACCGCTAACTATGGCTACACCTTC.

The J gene is TRBJ1-5, the V gene TRBV10-3, with 8 bases identical to TRBD1. Germline assignment: CDR1 ENHRY and CDR2 SYGVKD. This CDR3 has 17 amino acids. V shed 6 bases and J 0 bases; nucleotides not matched to a gene: 10. DNA of the CDR3: TGTGCCATCAGGGCGGACAGGGCACGAGATAGCAATCAGCCCCAGCATTTT. This translates into CAIRADRARDSNQPQHF.

The rearrangement joins TRBV18 to TRBJ2-3; D gene unclear. Trimming stripped 3 bases from V and 3 bases from J, with 10 bases between. There are 14 residues in the CDR3. CDR1 KGHSH and CDR2 LQKENI come from the germline V gene. The CDR3 is CASSPGSETDTQYF. DNA for the CDR3: TGTGCCAGCTCACCTGGGTCGGAGACAGATACGCAGTATTTT.

The CDR3 sequence is CASSLDGGLTAMNTEAFF. The CDR3 nucleotides are TGCGCCAGCAGCTTGGATGGGGGACTGACGGCGATGAACACTGAAGCTTTCTTT. The chain employs TRBV5-1 and TRBJ1-1, with D possibly being TRBD1 (5 bases). V shed 0 bases and J shed 0 bases, with 18 bases lying between them. CDR3 length: 18 residues. Germline CDR1 SGHRS, CDR2 YFSETQ. Full variable domain (missing parts from reference TRBV5-1 and TRBJ1-1): KAGVTQTPRYLIKTRGQQVTLSCSPISGHRSVSWYQQTPGQGLQFLFEYFSETQRNKGNFPGRFSGRQFSNSRSEMNVSTLELGDSALYLCASSLDGGLTAMNTEAFFGQGTRLTVV.

The V call is TRBV19, the J call TRBJ1-3, with unresolved D. Trimming stripped 5 bases from V and 0 bases from J, with 11 bases between. The CDR3 runs 15 residues. Germline V gene data show CDR1 as LNHDA and CDR2 as SQIVND (reference sequence). The CDR3 loop is CASSGGRNSGNTIYF. CDR3 in DNA: TGTGCCAGTAGTGGAGGACGGAACTCTGGAAACACCATATATTTT.

The gene calls are TRBV2 and TRBJ2-5; TRBD2 matches 10 bases. CDR3 length equals 15 residues. CDR1 is SNHLY, CDR2 FYNNEI, per germline. The junction had 3 bases not matched to a gene; V was cut back by 4 bases and J by 1 base. The CDR3 bases are TGTGCCAGCAGTGCCTGGACTAGCGGCCAAGAGACCCAGTACTTC. This encodes CASSAWTSGQETQYF.